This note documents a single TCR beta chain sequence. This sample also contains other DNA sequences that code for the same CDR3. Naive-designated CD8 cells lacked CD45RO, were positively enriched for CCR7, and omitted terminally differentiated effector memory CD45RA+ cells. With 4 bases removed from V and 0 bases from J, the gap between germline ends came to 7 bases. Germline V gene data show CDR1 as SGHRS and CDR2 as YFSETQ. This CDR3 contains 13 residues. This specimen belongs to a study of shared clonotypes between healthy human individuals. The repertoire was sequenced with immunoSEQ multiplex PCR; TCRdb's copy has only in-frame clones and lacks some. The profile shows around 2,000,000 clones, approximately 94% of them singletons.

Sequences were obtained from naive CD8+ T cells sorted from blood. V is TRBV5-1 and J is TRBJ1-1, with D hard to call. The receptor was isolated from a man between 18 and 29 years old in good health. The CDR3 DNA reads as TGCGCCAGCAGCCCCGGCTTGAACACTGAAGCTTTCTTT. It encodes CASSPGLNTEAFF.